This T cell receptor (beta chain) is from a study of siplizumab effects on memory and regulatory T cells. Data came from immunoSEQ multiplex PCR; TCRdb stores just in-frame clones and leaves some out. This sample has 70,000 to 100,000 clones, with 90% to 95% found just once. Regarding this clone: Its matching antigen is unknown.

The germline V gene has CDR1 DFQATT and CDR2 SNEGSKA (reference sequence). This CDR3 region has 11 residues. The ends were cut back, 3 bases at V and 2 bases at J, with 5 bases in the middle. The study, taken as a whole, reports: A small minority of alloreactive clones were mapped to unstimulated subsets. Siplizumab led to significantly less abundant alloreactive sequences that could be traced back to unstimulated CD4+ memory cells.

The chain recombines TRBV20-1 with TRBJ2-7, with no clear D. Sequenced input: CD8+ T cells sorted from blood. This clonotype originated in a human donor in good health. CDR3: CSARDAYEQYF. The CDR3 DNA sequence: TGCAGTGCTAGGGACGCCTACGAGCAGTACTTC.